Presented here are 15 T cell receptor beta chains from one specimen sequenced in a study of blood T cell repertoires in COVID-19. Sequenced by immunoSEQ multiplex PCR; TCRdb stores in-frame clones only, minus some. The sample gives some 33,000 clones, about 82% of which show up once; under 8% is in the top ten. The material sequenced was peripheral blood. These receptors all stem from a man aged 55-75 years with active COVID-19.

This sequence joins TRBV7-6 and TRBJ2-2, with a tentative D call TRBD2 (6 bases). V was pared by 2 bases and J by 2 bases, with 15 bases between. Germline assignment: CDR1 SGHVS and CDR2 FNYEAQ. The CDR3 runs 17 residues. This CDR3 reads CASSLPQGGENTGELFF. For the CDR3, the DNA is TGTGCCAGCAGCTTACCCCAGGGCGGGGAAAACACCGGGGAGCTGTTTTTT.

This clone was seen only a few times. This rearrangement joins TRBV19 to TRBJ2-2, with D possibly TRBD2 on 6 matching bases. The CDR3 runs 13 residues. Germline V gene sequence: CDR1 LNHDA, CDR2 SQIVND (reference sequence). V gave up 2 bases and J gave up 7 bases, with 8 bases separating them. CDR3 sequence reads: CASSITGGGELFF. The CDR3 DNA is TGTGCCAGTAGTATAACCGGGGGCGGGGAGCTGTTTTTT.

This clone appeared a few times. The chain combines TRBV5-1 with TRBJ1-5; 12 bases map to TRBD1. V shed 5 bases and J 6 bases; nucleotides not matched to a gene: 6. CDR3 length equals 15 residues. The germline V gene has CDR1 SGHRS and CDR2 YFSETQ. CDR3 sequence (DNA): TGCGCCAGCAGGGCCGGGACAGGGGGCCGTCAGCCCCAGCATTTT. It encodes CASRAGTGGRQPQHF.

This chain links TRBV19 with TRBJ2-2; TRBD1 aligns across 7 bases. Germline-derived CDR1 and CDR2 are LNHDA and SQIVND (reference sequence). CDR3 length: 15 residues. Germline trimming cut 7 bases from V and 3 bases from J; bases unmatched to any gene: 8. The CDR3 loop reads CASNLRGLDTGELFF. DNA of the CDR3: TGTGCCAGTAATTTGAGGGGGCTGGACACCGGGGAGCTGTTTTTT.

The chain couples TRBV19 to TRBJ2-3; perhaps TRBD2 as D (6 bases). The length of the CDR3 is 15 residues. The V and J ends lost 2 bases and 2 bases respectively, with 11 bases between them. CDR1 LNHDA and CDR2 SQIVND come from the germline V gene (reference sequence). The CDR3 DNA reads as TGTGCCAGTAGTATACGGCTAGCGAACACAGATACGCAGTATTTT. Encoded protein: CASSIRLANTDTQYF. The full variable domain, rest sourced from reference TRBV19 and TRBJ2-3, is DGGITQSPKYLFRKEGQNVTLSCEQNLNHDAMYWYRQDPGQGLRLIYYSQIVNDFQKGDIAEGYSVSREKKESFPLTVTSAQKNPTAFYLCASSIRLANTDTQYFGPGTRLTVL.

The chain uses TRBV5-6 and TRBJ1-1; 7 bases match TRBD1. The CDR3 covers 12 residues. Germline V gene sequence: CDR1 SGHDT, CDR2 YYEEEE. V dropped 5 bases and J dropped 5; count of bases not matched to a gene: 3. This chain's CDR3 is CASRAGGTEAFF. CDR3 nucleotide sequence: TGTGCCAGCAGGGCAGGGGGAACTGAAGCTTTCTTT.

This clone has just a few counts. V gene TRBV7-9 combines with J gene TRBJ2-1; 13 bases align to TRBD2. The CDR3 runs to 15 residues. Germline CDR1 is SEHNR and CDR2 is FQNEAQ (reference sequence). V gave up 7 bases and J gave up 7 bases; unmatched junction bases: 7. The CDR3 region is CASTTRTSGSNEQFF. The CDR3 region has the DNA TGTGCCAGCACCACTCGGACTAGCGGGAGTAATGAGCAGTTCTTC.

The gene calls are TRBV29-1 and TRBJ1-2; the D gene is possibly TRBD1 (6 bases). The CDR3 consists of 15 residues. V lost 5 bases to trimming and J lost 4 bases, with 20 bases between them. Germline assignment: CDR1 SQVTM and CDR2 ANQGSEA. The CDR3 sequence: CSVRAGEKEVYGYTF. The CDR3 nucleotides are TGCAGCGTTCGGGCAGGGGAAAAAGAGGTCTATGGCTACACCTTC.

The chain carries TRBV28 and TRBJ2-3; the match to TRBD2 covers 11 bases. Germline trimming cut 5 bases from V and 3 bases from J; bases unmatched to any gene: 10. The CDR3 spans 17 residues. The V gene's germline CDR1 is MDHEN and CDR2 SYDVKM. CDR3 loop: CASSIQIAGGPTDTQYF. The CDR3 bases are TGTGCCAGCAGTATACAAATAGCGGGAGGGCCGACAGATACGCAGTATTTT. The full variable domain, its missing parts supplied by reference TRBV28 and TRBJ2-3, is DVKVTQSSRYLVKRTGEKVFLECVQDMDHENMFWYRQDPGLGLRLIYFSYDVKMKEKGDIPEGYSVSREKKERFSLILESASTNQTSMYLCASSIQIAGGPTDTQYFGPGTRLTVL.

V gene TRBV28 combines with J gene TRBJ1-3, with D possibly TRBD1 on 5 matching bases. Germline CDR1 is MDHEN and CDR2 is SYDVKM. Trimming left V 7 bases short and J 4 bases short, with 11 bases between. The CDR3 length is 13 residues. The CDR3, as DNA: TGTGCCAGCATTAGGGGATTAGGAAACACCATATATTTT. Translation gives CASIRGLGNTIYF. Full variable domain (remainder filled in from reference TRBV28 and TRBJ1-3): DVKVTQSSRYLVKRTGEKVFLECVQDMDHENMFWYRQDPGLGLRLIYFSYDVKMKEKGDIPEGYSVSREKKERFSLILESASTNQTSMYLCASIRGLGNTIYFGEGSWLTVV.

This rearrangement joins TRBV10-3 to TRBJ2-1, with D perhaps TRBD1 (6 bases). Germline lookup yields CDR1 ENHRY and CDR2 SYGVKD. V was trimmed by 5 bases and J by 12 bases, leaving 23 bases between them. This CDR3 is 15 amino acids long. This CDR3 reads CAISTGTYSFLVQFF. The CDR3 coding sequence is TGTGCCATCAGTACCGGGACATACTCTTTCCTGGTGCAGTTCTTC.

The genes are TRBV7-7 and TRBJ2-2; 8 bases are a match to TRBD2. CDR1 and CDR2 (germline): SSHAT, FNYEAQ (reference sequence). With 4 bases clipped from V and 1 base from J, the junction kept 8 bases outside the gene matches. The CDR3 is 17 amino acids. The CDR3 coding sequence is TGTGCCAGCAGCTCCTGGGGTAGCGGGAAGAACACCGGGGAGCTGTTTTTT. This codes for CASSSWGSGKNTGELFF. The whole variable domain, filled in from reference TRBV7-7 and TRBJ2-2, reads GAGVSQSPRYKVTKRGQDVTLRCDPISSHATLYWYQQALGQGPEFLTYFNYEAQPDKSGLPSDRFSAERPEGSISTLTIQRTEQRDSAMYRCASSSWGSGKNTGELFFGEGSRLTVL.

In this sample, this clone turned up a few times. V usage is TRBV7-9 and J usage is TRBJ2-3; no clear D gene. CDR1 is SEHNR, CDR2 FQNEAQ, per germline (reference sequence). V was shortened by 4 bases and J by 3 bases, with 5 bases between the two germline ends. This CDR3 region has 12 residues. DNA for the CDR3: TGTGCCAGCAGCTGGGCGACAGATACGCAGTATTTT. The encoded protein is CASSWATDTQYF.

This sequence joins TRBV28 and TRBJ1-2; TRBD1 agrees at 10 bases. Germline loops: CDR1 MDHEN, CDR2 SYDVKM. With 5 bases clipped from V and 7 bases from J, the junction kept 10 bases outside the gene matches. The CDR3 is 15 residues long. The CDR3 sequence: CASSLFPGQGSGYTF. CDR3 bases: TGTGCCAGCAGTCTTTTTCCGGGACAGGGGTCTGGCTACACCTTC.

The chain uses TRBV19 and TRBJ2-2; D perhaps matches TRBD2 (6 bases). V was clipped by 11 bases and J by 5 bases, with 15 bases between them. CDR1 and CDR2 (germline): LNHDA, SQIVND (reference sequence). There are 13 residues in the CDR3. CDR3 loop: CAGLAPGTGELFF. DNA of the CDR3: TGTGCCGGGCTAGCGCCTGGGACCGGGGAGCTGTTTTTT.